The clone carrying this TCR beta chain was recorded at least ten times. The antigen is undetermined. Thyroid surgery had not been preceded by any treatment in any patient. Original processing notes: Differences in CDR3 between clinicopathological groups were drawn on to build a classifier intended to discriminate distant-metastatic papillary thyroid cancer patients. TCRdb ran MiXCR on the PCR reads. The V and J calls follow TCRdb's processing rather than the paper's. The sample contains 24,000 or so clones, approximately 12% of which appear only once. V lost 6 bases and J 3 bases, leaving 12 bases between the germline ends. CDR3 length equals 12 residues. The germline gives CDR1 SQVTM, CDR2 ANQGSEA. The data are from a study of metastatic and nonmetastatic thyroid tumors. Study details: Repertoire comparisons spanned blood and tumor or nodule tissue from malignant and benign thyroid patients. Findings and caveats of the study: It was reportedly found that TCR beta diversity was significantly higher in malignant thyroid tumors than in benign nodules, a difference seen in both blood and tumor samples.

This rearrangement joins TRBV29-1 to TRBJ2-7, with a weak D call TRBD1 (6 bases). The sequencing sample was made of blood. The sequence came from a female donor with papillary thyroid cancer or a benign thyroid nodule (not recorded which). Some clones in this sample may be carry-over from other donors' samples. The CDR3 protein is CSVATGFYEQYF. The CDR3 DNA reads TGCAGCGTCGCGACAGGATTCTACGAGCAGTACTTC.